This paragraph reports one TCR beta chain. Its antigen is not identified. For each subset, genomic DNA was distributed in equal portions over several immunoSEQ plates. Data came from immunoSEQ multiplex PCR; TCRdb stores just in-frame clones and leaves some out. Of 950,000 to 1,300,000 clones listed, about 76% are singletons. The sample comes from a study of shared clonotypes between healthy human individuals. The study, taken as a whole, reports: The expectation was that sequencing depth would affect clonotype sharing among donors. A generally larger estimated richness was seen in naive subsets than in memory subsets.

The clonotype was recovered from a man in his late teens or twenties in good health. The sequenced material came from memory CD4+ T cells sorted from blood. Subset noted: CD45RA-negative fraction.

The CDR3 loop is CASDGASGIGTDTQYF. The CDR3 DNA reads TGTGCCTCCGATGGGGCTAGCGGGATTGGCACAGATACGCAGTATTTT. V and J are TRBV30 and TRBJ2-3; 9 positions agree with TRBD2. The CDR3 extends over 16 amino acids. Germline V gene sequence: CDR1 GTSNPN, CDR2 SVGIG (reference sequence). V trimming: 7 bases; J trimming: 1 base; junction bases outside the gene matches: 12.